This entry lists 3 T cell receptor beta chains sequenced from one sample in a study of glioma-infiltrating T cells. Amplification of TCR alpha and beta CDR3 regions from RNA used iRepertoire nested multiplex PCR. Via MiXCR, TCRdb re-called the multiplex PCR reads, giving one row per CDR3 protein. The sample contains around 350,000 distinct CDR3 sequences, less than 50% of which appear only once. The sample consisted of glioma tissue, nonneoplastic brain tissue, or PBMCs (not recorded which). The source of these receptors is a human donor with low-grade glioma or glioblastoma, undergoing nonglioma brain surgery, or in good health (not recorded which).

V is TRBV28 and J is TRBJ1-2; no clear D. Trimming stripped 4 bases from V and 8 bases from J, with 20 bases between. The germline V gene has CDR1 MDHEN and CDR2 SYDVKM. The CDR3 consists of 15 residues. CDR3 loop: CASSCLRFSGRGYTF. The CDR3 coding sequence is TGTGCCAGCAGTTGCCTTCGTTTTTCGGGCCGGGGCTACACCTTC.

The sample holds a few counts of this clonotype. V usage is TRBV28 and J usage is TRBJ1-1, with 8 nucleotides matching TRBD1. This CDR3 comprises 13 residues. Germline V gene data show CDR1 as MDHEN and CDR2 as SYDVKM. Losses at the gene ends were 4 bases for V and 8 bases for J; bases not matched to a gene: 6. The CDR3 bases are TGTGCCAGCAGTTGGCTCCGGGACAGGGAAGCTTTCTTT. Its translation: CASSWLRDREAFF.

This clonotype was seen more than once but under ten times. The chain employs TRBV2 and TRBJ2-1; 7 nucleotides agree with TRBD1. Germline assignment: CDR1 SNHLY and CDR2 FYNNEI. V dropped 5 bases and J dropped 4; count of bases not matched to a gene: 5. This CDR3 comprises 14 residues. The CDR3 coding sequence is TGTGCCAGCAGTTTAGGGACAGAGTACAATGAGCAGTTCTTC. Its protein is CASSLGTEYNEQFF.